The rows below give T cell receptor beta chains drawn from one sample of a study of blood T cell repertoires in COVID-19. Method: immunoSEQ multiplex PCR; TCRdb's copy keeps in-frame clones and lacks some. The sample contains around 87,000 clones, about 77% of which appear only once. The source material was peripheral blood. The receptors shown here come from a woman older than 75 with acute or convalescent COVID-19. The CDR3 runs from the conserved cysteine through the conserved F or W. D genes are given only for firm matches. The size entry is marked missing in some rows and otherwise reads once, few, many or a size class.

DNA	CDR3	D	size	V	J
TGTGCCAGCTCACCACCGGTGGCGGGGACGCAGTATTTT	CASSPPVAGTQYF	NA	NA	TRBV18	TRBJ2-3
TGTGCCAGCAGCTTATACGGCGGAGTTAATGAAAAACTGTTTTTT	CASSLYGGVNEKLFF	NA	NA	TRBV7-8	TRBJ1-4
TGTGCCAGCAGCTTTAGGATTAGTGGGCACGAGCAGTACTTC	CASSFRISGHEQYF	NA	NA	TRBV7-2	TRBJ2-7
TGTGCCAGCGGGAGGTCTGGGGCCAACGTCCTGACTTTC	CASGRSGANVLTF	NA	NA	TRBV5-4	TRBJ2-6
TGTGCCAGCAGCTTTGGGACAGCTGGAAACACCATATATTTT	CASSFGTAGNTIYF	TRBD1	NA	TRBV7-2	TRBJ1-3
TGTGCCAGCAGTTCTATGAATCAGCCCCAGCATTTT	CASSSMNQPQHF	NA	NA	TRBV6-2/TRBV6-3	TRBJ1-5
TGTGCCAGCAGCTTAACCGAACCGGGACAGGGGTACTACGAGCAGTACTTC	CASSLTEPGQGYYEQYF	TRBD1	NA	TRBV7-6	TRBJ2-7
TGTGCCAGCAGTTACGTGACAGGGGGACTTCAGCCCCAGCATTTT	CASSYVTGGLQPQHF	TRBD1	NA	TRBV6-2/TRBV6-3	TRBJ1-5
TGTGCCAGCAGCGCCCGGGGGGAAAGCTCCTACAATGAGCAGTTCTTC	CASSARGESSYNEQFF	TRBD2	NA	TRBV6-6	TRBJ2-1
TGTGCTAGCAGCTCCGGACAGGGGGCGGGAGAGACCCAGTACTTC	CASSSGQGAGETQYF	TRBD1	NA	TRBV7-7	TRBJ2-5
TGTGCCAGCAGGAGAAGCAAGGAAGCTTTCTTT	CASRRSKEAFF	NA	NA	TRBV11-2	TRBJ1-1
TGTGCCAGTAGTATAGGGCAGGGGAGCCCATCACCCCTCCACTTT	CASSIGQGSPSPLHF	NA	NA	TRBV19	TRBJ1-6
TGTGCCAGCAGCCTTGGTTTTATAGCGGGAGTTCTAGAGACCCAGTACTTC	CASSLGFIAGVLETQYF	TRBD2	once	TRBV7-3	TRBJ2-5
TGTGCCAGCAGCCAAACAGGGGATTTTGGCACAGATACGCAGTATTTT	CASSQTGDFGTDTQYF	TRBD1	NA	TRBV5-8	TRBJ2-3
TGTGCCAGCAGCTCTATCCTCAACTATGGCTACACCTTC	CASSSILNYGYTF	NA	NA	TRBV5-4	TRBJ1-2
TGTGCCAGCAGCTTATACTCCCTCCGGGACAGAACAATGAACACTGAAGCTTTCTTT	CASSLYSLRDRTMNTEAFF	TRBD1	NA	TRBV7-6	TRBJ1-1
TGTGCCAGCAGGCAGGGGCCAGGGCAGCCCCAGCATTTT	CASRQGPGQPQHF	NA	NA	TRBV5-6	TRBJ1-5
TGTGCCAGCAGTGAAGCGAGCGGGGGGGCCGGGGAGCTGTTTTTT	CASSEASGGAGELFF	TRBD2	NA	TRBV6-1	TRBJ2-2
TGTGCCCTCACGTCCGGACAGAGCACAGATACGCAGTATTTT	CALTSGQSTDTQYF	NA	NA	TRBV10-3	TRBJ2-3
TGTGCCAGCAGTGAAGCGCTTCACGGGTCTGGAGAAAAACTGTTTTTT	CASSEALHGSGEKLFF	NA	few	TRBV6-1	TRBJ1-4
TGCGCCAGCAGCTTAGGGGACAGGGGCTCCTACGAGCAGTACTTC	CASSLGDRGSYEQYF	TRBD1	NA	TRBV5-1	TRBJ2-7
TGTGCCAGCATGCCCGTGGCTAGCGGGAGGGTGAGTGAGCAGTTCTTC	CASMPVASGRVSEQFF	TRBD2	NA	TRBV27	TRBJ2-1
TGTGCCAGTAGTAGGGGCAGGAGCTATAGCAATCAGCCCCAGCATTTT	CASSRGRSYSNQPQHF	NA	NA	TRBV19	TRBJ1-5
TGCGCCAGCAGGCCGACTAGCACAGATACGCAGTATTTT	CASRPTSTDTQYF	NA	NA	TRBV5-1	TRBJ2-3
TGTGCCAGCAGAATACAGGGGGGCTATGGCTACACCTTC	CASRIQGGYGYTF	TRBD1	once	TRBV6-5	TRBJ1-2
TGTGCCAGCAGCCGCCATTTTCAGGGGGAGCCTAACTACGAGCAGTACTTC	CASSRHFQGEPNYEQYF	TRBD1	NA	TRBV11-2	TRBJ2-7
TGTGCCAGCAGCTTAGGGCTAGCGGAGAACAATGAGCAGTTCTTC	CASSLGLAENNEQFF	TRBD2	NA	TRBV11-2	TRBJ2-1
TGTGCCAGTAGACAGACAGGGGGGGAAGAGACCCAGTACTTC	CASRQTGGEETQYF	TRBD1	NA	TRBV19	TRBJ2-5
TGCGCCAGCAGCTTGGCGAGCGGGAGAAACGAGCAGTACTTC	CASSLASGRNEQYF	TRBD2	once	TRBV5-1	TRBJ2-7
TGTGCCAGCAGTGAAAGGGGCAGGGGGACTGAAGCTTTCTTT	CASSERGRGTEAFF	TRBD1	NA	TRBV6-1	TRBJ1-1